What follows are 24 T cell receptor beta chains derived from one specimen sequenced in a study of T-cell reconstitution after alpha-beta-depleted transplantation in children (dated by TCRdb to about 2016). Libraries were constructed by PCR. Data came from an Illumina HiSeq 2500. TCR library preparation used molecular barcoding, with unique molecular identifiers applied to normalize quantification of the TCRbeta repertoire. In-frame beta chains were kept once TCRdb had trimmed the public reads at Q25 with fastp and called clones with MiXCR. A single entry per CDR3 protein holds the most common genes and DNA from its merged rows. The sample contains roughly 500,000 distinct CDR3 sequences, about 30% of them found a single time. The ten most abundant clones make up 2% to 3% of the sample. The starting material was PBMCs from the stem cell graft donor, obtained from the stem cell graft. The receptors stem from a human donor who donated a stem cell graft to a child with aplastic anemia.

This clonotype showed up just a few times. This sequence joins TRBV7-2 and TRBJ2-1, with D unclear. Germline V gene data show CDR1 as SGHTA and CDR2 as FQGNSA. The V gene lost 4 bases and the J gene lost 6 bases, with 16 bases spanning the gap. The CDR3 is 15 amino acids. The CDR3 here is CASSSGPTRTNEQFF. As DNA, the CDR3 is TGTGCCAGCAGCTCCGGACCAACTCGGACCAATGAGCAGTTCTTC.

The chain employs TRBV7-8 and TRBJ2-1; possibly TRBD2 for D (5 bases). The CDR3 has 19 residues. Germline loops: CDR1 SGHVS, CDR2 FQNEAQ. V was cut by 2 bases and J by 8 bases, with 28 bases left in between. The CDR3 loop is CASSLTARAEPALGDEQFF. CDR3 in DNA: TGTGCCAGCAGCTTAACAGCCCGAGCGGAACCTGCCCTTGGGGATGAGCAGTTCTTC.

The chain couples TRBV5-6 to TRBJ2-5; TRBD2 aligns across 15 bases. The CDR3 covers 17 residues. Germline V gene lookup returns CDR1 SGHDT and CDR2 YYEEEE. Trimming removed 4 bases from V and 4 bases from J; junction bases left unmatched: 8. CDR3 in amino acids: CASSPGTSGRFAETQYF. CDR3 sequence (DNA): TGTGCCAGCAGCCCTGGGACTAGCGGGAGGTTCGCAGAGACCCAGTACTTC.

The chain joins TRBV5-1 to TRBJ2-7; unclear D gene. CDR1 SGHRS and CDR2 YFSETQ come from the germline V gene. There are 15 residues in the CDR3. The V end was cut by 0 bases, the J end by 0 bases, with 10 bases between. The CDR3 sequence is CASSLVGSLSYEQYF. CDR3 in DNA: TGCGCCAGCAGCTTGGTAGGTAGCCTCTCCTACGAGCAGTACTTC.

This sequence joins TRBV6-1 and TRBJ2-7; D is unclear. The V gene's germline CDR1 is MNHNS and CDR2 SASEGT. V was pared by 6 bases and J by 6 bases, with 12 bases between. This CDR3 region has 12 residues. The CDR3, as DNA: TGTGCCAGCAGCAGGTTATATCGCGAGCAGTACTTC. It specifies CASSRLYREQYF.

J is TRBJ2-3 and V is TRBV25-1, with D possibly matching TRBD1 (6 bases). From germline, CDR1 is MGHDK and CDR2 SYGVNS. V lost 3 bases to trimming and J lost 5 bases, with 15 bases between them. The CDR3 is 15 residues long. CDR3 region: CASSDERQEEDTQYF. In DNA, the CDR3 is TGTGCCAGCAGTGATGAGCGACAGGAGGAAGATACGCAGTATTTT.

The chain is built from TRBV7-2 and TRBJ1-5; perhaps TRBD1 as D (6 bases). V shed 5 bases and J shed 4 bases, with 18 bases lying between them. Per the germline V gene, CDR1 is SGHTA and CDR2 is FQGNSA. The CDR3 covers 16 residues. In nucleotides, the CDR3 is TGTGCCAGCAGCCATGCCCCCACAGGGAAGAATCAGCCCCAGCATTTT. Translation gives CASSHAPTGKNQPQHF.

This clonotype was picked up a small number of times. The rearrangement links TRBV3-1 to TRBJ2-1; TRBD2 matches 9 bases. With V trimmed by 4 bases and J by 3 bases, 4 bases remained unmatched. The germline CDR1 and CDR2 sequences are LGHDT and YNNKEL (reference sequence). CDR3 length: 15 residues. CDR3 coding DNA: TGTGCCAGCAGCCCCCGACTAGCGGTCTACAATGAGCAGTTCTTC. Translating gives CASSPRLAVYNEQFF.

The V gene is TRBV20-1, the J gene TRBJ1-4; 8 bases fit TRBD1. V was clipped by 3 bases and J by 7 bases; unmatched bases: 10. CDR3 size: 15 residues. CDR1 is DFQATT, CDR2 SNEGSKA, per germline (reference sequence). The CDR3 nucleotides read TGCAGTGCTAGGGACAGGGCACAAAGTGGTGAAAAACTGTTTTTT. It is translated as CSARDRAQSGEKLFF.

This chain links TRBV7-2 with TRBJ1-4; D is undetermined. This CDR3 contains 16 residues. Trimming stripped 4 bases from V and 0 bases from J, with 12 bases between. The V gene's germline CDR1 is SGHTA and CDR2 FQGNSA. The CDR3 spells CASSYRAGATNEKLFF. The DNA for the CDR3 is TGTGCCAGCAGCTACCGAGCGGGTGCAACTAATGAAAAACTGTTTTTT.

The rearrangement uses TRBV19 and TRBJ1-2; no firm D call. The length of the CDR3 is 13 residues. The V end was cut by 7 bases, the J end by 2 bases, with 11 bases between. Looked up from germline, CDR1 is LNHDA and CDR2 is SQIVND (reference sequence). This chain's CDR3 is CASNNDLNYGYTF. CDR3 bases: TGTGCCAGTAATAATGATCTAAACTATGGCTACACCTTC.

In DNA form, the CDR3 reads TGTGCCTGGGCAGGGTCTAAATACACGAATGTGGGTTTGGGCACTGAAGCTTTCTTT. This sequence encodes CAWAGSKYTNVGLGTEAFF. The V gene is TRBV30, the J gene TRBJ1-1; D is possibly TRBD1 (5 bases). The length of the CDR3 is 19 residues. V lost 5 bases and J lost 4, with 32 bases in between. The germline V gene encodes CDR1 GTSNPN and CDR2 SVGIG (reference sequence).

The chain combines TRBV20-1 with TRBJ2-7, with TRBD1 as a possible D gene (6 bases). Trimming cost V 5 bases and J 3 bases, with 11 bases left between them. Germline lookup yields CDR1 DFQATT and CDR2 SNEGSKA (reference sequence). The CDR3 length is 12 residues. The CDR3 region is CSALRQDYEQYF. The CDR3 DNA sequence: TGCAGTGCTCTAAGACAGGACTACGAGCAGTACTTC.

In its sample, this clonotype was seen once. V is TRBV7-9 and J is TRBJ2-1; TRBD2 aligns across 8 bases. CDR3 size: 14 residues. Unmatched junction bases numbered 3, after V lost 0 bases and J lost 8 bases. From germline, CDR1 is SEHNR and CDR2 FQNEAQ (reference sequence). The CDR3 here is CASSLAAGGDEQFF. The CDR3, as DNA: TGTGCCAGCAGCTTAGCTGCGGGGGGCGATGAGCAGTTCTTC.

The rearrangement joins TRBV6-1 to TRBJ2-7; 7 nucleotides align to TRBD1. V lost 7 bases to trimming and J lost 4 bases; unmatched junction nucleotides: 10. Germline V CDR1 and CDR2: MNHNS, SASEGT. The CDR3 sequence is 14 residues long. The CDR3 loop reads CASNVGTARYEQYF. In DNA form, the CDR3 reads TGTGCCAGCAATGTTGGGACAGCAAGGTACGAGCAGTACTTC.

The chain joins TRBV9 to TRBJ2-1; D gene unclear. The CDR3 spans 16 residues. Germline CDR1 is SGDLS and CDR2 is YYNGEE. V was clipped by 0 bases and J by 8 bases, with 18 bases between them. CDR3 DNA sequence: TGTGCCAGCAGCGTAGAGGCCCCCTCAATTTTCGATGAGCAGTTCTTC. Translated: CASSVEAPSIFDEQFF.

This clonotype turned up a few times. The chain links TRBV6-5 to TRBJ2-1; 7 bases are shared with TRBD1. The CDR3 has 11 residues. Germline V gene data show CDR1 as MNHEY and CDR2 as SVGAGI. The trim removed 6 bases at V and 9 bases at J, leaving 2 bases unmatched. The CDR3 DNA follows: TGTGCCAGCAGACACAGGGGTGAGCAGTTCTTC. Its translation is CASRHRGEQFF.

V is TRBV29-1 and J is TRBJ2-5; TRBD2 might be the D (5 bases). The CDR3 is 13 amino acids. In germline, CDR1 is SQVTM, CDR2 ANQGSEA. V gave up 4 bases and J gave up 3 bases, with 12 bases separating them. The chain's CDR3 is CSVVFSGKETQYF. The CDR3 coding sequence is TGCAGCGTTGTCTTCAGCGGTAAAGAGACCCAGTACTTC.

V is TRBV12-3 or TRBV12-4 and J is TRBJ2-1; D possibly corresponds to TRBD2 (6 bases). The CDR3 extends over 15 amino acids. Trimming took 0 bases from V and 9 from J, leaving 15 bases between them. Written as DNA, the CDR3 is TGTGCCAGCAGTTTAGCGGTTTCTAGCGCGACTGAGCAGTTCTTC. Its translation is CASSLAVSSATEQFF.

V gene TRBV4-3 combines with J gene TRBJ2-6; tentatively, D is TRBD2 (5 bases). CDR1 is LGHNA, CDR2 YSLEER, per germline. Trimming stripped 0 bases from V and 0 bases from J, with 12 bases between. CDR3 length equals 18 residues. The CDR3 loop is CASSQDMTGYSGANVLTF. Written as DNA, the CDR3 is TGCGCCAGCAGCCAAGATATGACGGGATACTCTGGGGCCAACGTCCTGACTTTC.

V usage is TRBV12-3 or TRBV12-4 and J usage is TRBJ2-7; 10 bases line up with TRBD2. The CDR3 covers 16 residues. J lost 2 bases, V lost 5 bases, and 9 bases had no gene match. The CDR3 region has the DNA TGTGCCAGCAGTCGCTATACTAGCGGGAAAGCCTACGAGCAGTACTTC. This translates into CASSRYTSGKAYEQYF.

V is TRBV28 and J is TRBJ2-7; TRBD1 matches 7 bases. The CDR3 spans 15 residues. Trimming cost V 3 bases and J 6 bases; bases outside gene matches: 11. The germline V gene has CDR1 MDHEN and CDR2 SYDVKM. CDR3 amino acids: CASSFLPRGGGEQYF. The CDR3 nucleotides are TGTGCCAGCAGTTTTTTACCTCGAGGGGGCGGCGAGCAGTACTTC.

The V gene is TRBV18, the J gene TRBJ2-1; 10 bases fit TRBD2. Germline loops: CDR1 KGHSH, CDR2 LQKENI. V lost 3 bases, J lost 3 bases, and 2 bases stayed unmatched. The CDR3 totals 15 residues. The CDR3 reads CASSPLAGDYNEQFF. The CDR3 bases are TGTGCCAGCTCACCTCTAGCGGGAGACTACAATGAGCAGTTCTTC.

The gene calls are TRBV6-1 and TRBJ2-5, with 9 bases fitting TRBD1. Trimming removed 3 bases from V and 4 bases from J; junction bases left unmatched: 0. The length of the CDR3 is 13 residues. Per the germline V gene, CDR1 is MNHNS and CDR2 is SASEGT. CDR3: CASSEDRGETQYF. The CDR3 DNA reads TGTGCCAGCAGTGAGGACAGGGGAGAGACCCAGTACTTC.